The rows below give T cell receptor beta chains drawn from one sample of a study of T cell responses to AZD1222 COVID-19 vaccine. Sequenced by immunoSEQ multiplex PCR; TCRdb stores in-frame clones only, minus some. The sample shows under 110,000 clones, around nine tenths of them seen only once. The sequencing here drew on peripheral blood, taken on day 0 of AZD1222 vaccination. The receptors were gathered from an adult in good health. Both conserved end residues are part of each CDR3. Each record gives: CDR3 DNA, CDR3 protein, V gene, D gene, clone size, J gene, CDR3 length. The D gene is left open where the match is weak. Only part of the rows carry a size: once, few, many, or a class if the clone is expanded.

CDR3 DNA: TGTGCCAGCAGCCGGGAGGGTAGACTGAACACTGAAGCTTTCTTT
CDR3 protein: CASSREGRLNTEAFF
V gene: TRBV7-2
D gene: -
clone size: -
J gene: TRBJ1-1
CDR3 length: 15

CDR3 DNA: TGTGCCAGCAGCTTCTACACTAGCGGGTACGAGCAGTACTTC
CDR3 protein: CASSFYTSGYEQYF
V gene: TRBV5-6
D gene: TRBD2
clone size: -
J gene: TRBJ2-7
CDR3 length: 14

CDR3 DNA: TGTGCCAGTAGTATGTCCCGGGGTCCCACAGATACGCAGTATTTT
CDR3 protein: CASSMSRGPTDTQYF
V gene: TRBV19
D gene: -
clone size: -
J gene: TRBJ2-3
CDR3 length: 15

CDR3 DNA: TGTGCCAGCAGCCGTACCCTGGGCGCTGAAGCTTTCTTT
CDR3 protein: CASSRTLGAEAFF
V gene: TRBV3-1/TRBV3-2
D gene: -
clone size: few
J gene: TRBJ1-1
CDR3 length: 13

CDR3 DNA: TGTGCCACCTCCCCAGGGGTCTACGAGCAGTACTTC
CDR3 protein: CATSPGVYEQYF
V gene: TRBV10-3
D gene: -
clone size: -
J gene: TRBJ2-7
CDR3 length: 12

CDR3 DNA: TGTGCCAGCAGCTTGGGGGCGGACAGTGCCTATAATTCACCCCTCCACTTT
CDR3 protein: CASSLGADSAYNSPLHF
V gene: TRBV5-6
D gene: -
clone size: -
J gene: TRBJ1-6
CDR3 length: 17

CDR3 DNA: TGTGCCAGCAGCTATAGCGGGGGGTCAACCAATGAGCAGTTCTTC
CDR3 protein: CASSYSGGSTNEQFF
V gene: TRBV6-5
D gene: TRBD2
clone size: -
J gene: TRBJ2-1
CDR3 length: 15

CDR3 DNA: TGTGCCAGCAGCTTATGGCGGAACACTGAAGCTTTCTTT
CDR3 protein: CASSLWRNTEAFF
V gene: TRBV7-2
D gene: -
clone size: -
J gene: TRBJ1-1
CDR3 length: 13

CDR3 DNA: TGCGCCAGTAGAACTCAGGGGGCGAACACTGAAGCTTTCTTT
CDR3 protein: CASRTQGANTEAFF
V gene: TRBV5-1
D gene: TRBD1
clone size: -
J gene: TRBJ1-1
CDR3 length: 14

CDR3 DNA: TGTGCCAGCAGCTTCCGGACAGGGTCAGAGACCCAGTACTTC
CDR3 protein: CASSFRTGSETQYF
V gene: TRBV7-2
D gene: TRBD1
clone size: -
J gene: TRBJ2-5
CDR3 length: 14

CDR3 DNA: TGCGCCAGCAGCTTAGCCCCCCACACTGAAGCTTTCTTT
CDR3 protein: CASSLAPHTEAFF
V gene: TRBV5-1
D gene: -
clone size: few
J gene: TRBJ1-1
CDR3 length: 13

CDR3 DNA: TGTGCCGGTGACGTCTCTGGGGCCAACGTCCTGACTTTC
CDR3 protein: CAGDVSGANVLTF
V gene: TRBV30
D gene: -
clone size: -
J gene: TRBJ2-6
CDR3 length: 13

CDR3 DNA: TGTGCCAGTAGTATCGCCGGAGCAGGGTCGAACACTGAAGCTTTCTTT
CDR3 protein: CASSIAGAGSNTEAFF
V gene: TRBV19
D gene: -
clone size: -
J gene: TRBJ1-1
CDR3 length: 16